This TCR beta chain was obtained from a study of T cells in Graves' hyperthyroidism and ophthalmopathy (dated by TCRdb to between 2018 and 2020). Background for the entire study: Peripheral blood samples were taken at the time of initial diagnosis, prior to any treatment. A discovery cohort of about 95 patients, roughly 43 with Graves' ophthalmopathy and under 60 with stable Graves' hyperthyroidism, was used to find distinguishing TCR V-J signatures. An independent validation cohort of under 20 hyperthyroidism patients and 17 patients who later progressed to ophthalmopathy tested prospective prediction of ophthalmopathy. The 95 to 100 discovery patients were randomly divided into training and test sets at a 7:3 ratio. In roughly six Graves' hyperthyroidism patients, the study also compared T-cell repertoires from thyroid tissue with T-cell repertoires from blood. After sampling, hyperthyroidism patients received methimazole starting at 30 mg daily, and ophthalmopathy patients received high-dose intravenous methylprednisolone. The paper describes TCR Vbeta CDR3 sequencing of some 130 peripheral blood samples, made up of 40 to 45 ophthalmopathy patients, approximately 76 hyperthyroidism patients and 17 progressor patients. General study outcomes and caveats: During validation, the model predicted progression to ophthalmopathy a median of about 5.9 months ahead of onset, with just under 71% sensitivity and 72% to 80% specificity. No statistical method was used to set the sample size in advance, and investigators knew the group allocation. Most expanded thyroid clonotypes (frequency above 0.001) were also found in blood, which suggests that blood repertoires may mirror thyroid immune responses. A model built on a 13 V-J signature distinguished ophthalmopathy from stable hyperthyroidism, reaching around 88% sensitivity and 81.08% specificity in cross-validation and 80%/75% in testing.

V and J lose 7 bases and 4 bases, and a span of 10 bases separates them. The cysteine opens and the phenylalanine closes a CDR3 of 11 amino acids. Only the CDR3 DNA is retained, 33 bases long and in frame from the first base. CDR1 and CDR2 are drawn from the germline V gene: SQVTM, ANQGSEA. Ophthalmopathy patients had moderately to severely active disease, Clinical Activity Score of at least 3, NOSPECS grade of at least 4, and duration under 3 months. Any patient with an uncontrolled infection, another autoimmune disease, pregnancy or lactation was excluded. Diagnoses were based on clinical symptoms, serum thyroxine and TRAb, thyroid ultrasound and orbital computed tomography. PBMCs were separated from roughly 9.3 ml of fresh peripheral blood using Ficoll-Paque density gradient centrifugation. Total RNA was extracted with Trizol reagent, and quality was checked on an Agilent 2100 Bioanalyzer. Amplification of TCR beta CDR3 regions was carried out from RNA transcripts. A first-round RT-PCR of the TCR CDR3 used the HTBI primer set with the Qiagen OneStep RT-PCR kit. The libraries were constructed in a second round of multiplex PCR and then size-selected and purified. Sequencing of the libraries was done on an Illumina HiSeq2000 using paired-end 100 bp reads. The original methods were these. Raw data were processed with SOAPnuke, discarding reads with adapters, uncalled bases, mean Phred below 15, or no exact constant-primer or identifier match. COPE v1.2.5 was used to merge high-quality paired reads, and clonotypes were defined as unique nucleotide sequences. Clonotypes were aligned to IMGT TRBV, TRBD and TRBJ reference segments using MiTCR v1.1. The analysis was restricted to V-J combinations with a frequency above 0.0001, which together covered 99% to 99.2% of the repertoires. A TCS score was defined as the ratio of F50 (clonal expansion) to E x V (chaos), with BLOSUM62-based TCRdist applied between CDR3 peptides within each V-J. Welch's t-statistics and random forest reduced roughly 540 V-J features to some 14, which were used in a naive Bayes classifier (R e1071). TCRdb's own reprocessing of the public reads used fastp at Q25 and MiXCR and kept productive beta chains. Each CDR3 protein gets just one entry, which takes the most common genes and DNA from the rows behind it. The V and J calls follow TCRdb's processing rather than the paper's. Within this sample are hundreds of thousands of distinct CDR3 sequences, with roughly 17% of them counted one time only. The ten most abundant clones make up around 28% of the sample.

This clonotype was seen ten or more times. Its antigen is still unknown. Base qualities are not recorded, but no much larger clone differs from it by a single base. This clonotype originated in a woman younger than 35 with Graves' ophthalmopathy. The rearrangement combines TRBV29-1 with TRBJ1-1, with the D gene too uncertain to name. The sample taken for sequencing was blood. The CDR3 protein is CSGQVATEAFF. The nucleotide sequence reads TGCAGCGGCCAGGTCGCCACTGAAGCTTTCTTT.